This TCR beta chain was profiled in a study of blood T cells in healthy people across ages. Trimming removed 5 bases from V and 2 bases from J, with 9 bases in between. Germline CDR1 and CDR2: MNHEY and SMNVEV (reference sequence). There are 13 residues in the CDR3. Only a few counts were recorded for this clonotype. Antigen: not known. Overall study results and limits: In long-lived donors, naive CD4+ cell counts and diversity exceeded those of aged donors.

Primers used in a second PCR of about 7 to 12 cycles were a sample-barcoded 5' primer and a J-beta primer mix. Carrying 12 random nucleotides, a template-switch adaptor labeled each individual cDNA molecule. TCRdb analysed the 5' RACE reads with MiXCR anew, one entry per CDR3 protein. Of about 1.6 million distinct CDR3 sequences in the sample, about 31% were seen once. The rearrangement links TRBV27 to TRBJ1-2; D perhaps matches TRBD1 (6 bases). Source material: blood. The receptor's source is a young woman in good health. The CDR3 loop is CASSDTGNYGYTF. The CDR3 nucleotides are TGTGCCAGCAGTGATACAGGGAACTATGGCTACACCTTC.